What follows are 32 T cell receptor beta chains derived from one specimen sequenced in a study of blood T cell repertoires in COVID-19. Profiling relied on immunoSEQ multiplex PCR, and the TCRdb table lists in-frame clones only, not all of them. The sample consists of roughly 200,000 clones, about 88% of them appearing once. The sample consisted of PBMCs or T cells enriched from blood (not recorded which). These receptors were collected from a woman aged 30 to 39 who had been exposed to COVID-19.

V and J are TRBV2 and TRBJ2-1, with TRBD1 matching over 11 bases. Unmatched junction bases numbered 6, after V lost 10 bases and J lost 7 bases. The germline gives CDR1 SNHLY, CDR2 FYNNEI. The CDR3 runs to 13 residues. CDR3: CANPGQGENEQFF. The CDR3, as DNA: TGTGCCAACCCGGGACAGGGGGAGAATGAGCAGTTCTTC.

The CDR3 bases are TGTGCCAGCAGCTTGGAACAGCTGACTAACTATGGCTACACCTTC. Protein product: CASSLEQLTNYGYTF. V and J are TRBV5-4 and TRBJ1-2, with D unresolved. There are 15 residues in the CDR3. V lost 0 bases and J lost 0, with 9 bases in between. Germline V lookup: CDR1 SGHNT, CDR2 YYREEE (reference sequence). Looking up the rest from reference TRBV5-4 and TRBJ1-2 gives the full variable domain: ETGVTQSPTHLIKTRGQQVTLRCSSQSGHNTVSWYQQALGQGPQFIFQYYREEENGRGNFPPRFSGLQFPNYSSELNVNALELDDSALYLCASSLEQLTNYGYTFGSGTRLTVV.

This clone was counted a single time. The chain joins TRBV11-2 to TRBJ2-5, with 7 bases matching TRBD2. CDR3 size: 15 residues. V lost 5 bases and J lost 4; bases outside the gene matches: 10. Looked up from germline, CDR1 is SGHAT and CDR2 is FQNNGV. This CDR3 is CASSPRGLPGETQYF. CDR3 in DNA: TGTGCCAGCAGCCCCCGGGGACTACCCGGAGAGACCCAGTACTTC.

The V and J genes are TRBV9 and TRBJ2-3, with TRBD2 as a possible D gene (6 bases). The CDR3 extends over 15 amino acids. Trimming removed 0 bases at V and 4 bases at J, with 12 bases between. The germline CDR1 and CDR2 sequences are SGDLS and YYNGEE. The CDR3 spells CASSVGGAEADTQYF. CDR3 nucleotides: TGTGCCAGCAGCGTAGGCGGGGCGGAGGCAGATACGCAGTATTTT. The variable domain in full, with the rest retrieved from reference TRBV9 and TRBJ2-3, is DSGVTQTPKHLITATGQRVTLRCSPRSGDLSVYWYQQSLDQGLQFLIQYYNGEERAKGNILERFSAQQFPDLHSELNLSSLELGDSALYFCASSVGGAEADTQYFGPGTRLTVL.

This chain joins TRBV10-2 and TRBJ1-2, with D perhaps TRBD1 (6 bases). The germline V and J ends were trimmed by 0 bases and 4 bases, with 9 bases remaining between them. The CDR3 is 14 amino acids. CDR1 and CDR2 from the germline V gene are WSHSY and SAAADI. The DNA of the CDR3 is TGCGCCAGCAGTGAGTCGAGGGGGACCTATGGCTACACCTTC. This gives the protein CASSESRGTYGYTF.

This clone was seen a handful of times. The chain joins TRBV4-2 to TRBJ2-1; the match to TRBD2 covers 8 bases. Unmatched junction bases numbered 6, after V lost 4 bases and J lost 13 bases. There are 12 residues in the CDR3. CDR1 and CDR2 from the germline V gene are LGHNA and YNFKEQ. The CDR3 loop is CASSLVGGAQFF. The CDR3 DNA is TGTGCCAGCAGCCTTGTCGGGGGGGCTCAGTTCTTC.

This chain connects TRBV2 to TRBJ2-1; D might be TRBD2 (5 bases). Trimming cost V 5 bases and J 10 bases, with 12 bases left between them. Germline lookup yields CDR1 SNHLY and CDR2 FYNNEI. There are 12 residues in the CDR3. This chain's CDR3 is CASSIREREQFF. In DNA form, the CDR3 reads TGTGCCAGCAGTATCCGGGAACGAGAGCAGTTCTTC. Variable domain in full (rest from reference TRBV2 and TRBJ2-1): EPEVTQTPSHQVTQMGQEVILRCVPISNHLYFYWYRQILGQKVEFLVSFYNNEISEKSEIFDDQFSVERPDGSNFTLKIRSTKLEDSAMYFCASSIREREQFFGPGTRLTVL.

The V call is TRBV11-3, the J call TRBJ1-1; 7 bases line up with TRBD1. The germline V gene has CDR1 SGHNT and CDR2 YENEEA. The ends lost 1 base at V and 5 bases at J; junction bases unmatched: 4. This CDR3 contains 14 residues. The CDR3 spells CASSLGHRGTEAFF. The CDR3 region has the DNA TGTGCCAGCAGCTTAGGACACAGGGGTACTGAAGCTTTCTTT.

The chain carries TRBV7-2 and TRBJ1-5; D perhaps matches TRBD1 (6 bases). There are 13 residues in the CDR3. The germline V and J ends were trimmed by 6 bases and 6 bases, with 12 bases remaining between them. CDR1 and CDR2 (germline): SGHTA, FQGNSA. The CDR3 sequence: CASSTGSSQPQHF. In DNA form, the CDR3 reads TGTGCCAGCAGTACAGGGTCGAGTCAGCCCCAGCATTTT.

The V and J genes are TRBV5-6 and TRBJ2-4; 8 positions agree with TRBD1. CDR1 is SGHDT and CDR2 is YYEEEE in the germline V gene. This CDR3 is built from 16 residues. The ends lost 4 bases at V and 12 bases at J; junction bases unmatched: 18. The chain's CDR3 is CASSRLGTGGREAQYF. Here the CDR3 DNA reads TGTGCCAGCAGCCGGCTAGGGACAGGCGGAAGGGAGGCTCAGTACTTC.

V gene TRBV11-3 combines with J gene TRBJ1-1; D remains unclear. The CDR3 loop spans 15 amino acids. The germline V and J ends were trimmed by 1 base and 0 bases, with 9 bases remaining between them. Germline CDR1 SGHNT, CDR2 YENEEA. The CDR3 loop is CASSLAEYMNTEAFF. The CDR3 region has the DNA TGTGCCAGCAGCTTAGCGGAGTACATGAACACTGAAGCTTTCTTT.

This chain connects TRBV12-5 to TRBJ1-1; 7 bases are a match to TRBD1. The CDR3 has 16 amino acids. Germline CDR1 LGHNT, CDR2 FRNRAP. The trim removed 7 bases at V and 0 bases at J, leaving 11 bases unmatched. This CDR3 reads CASARGRGQMNTEAFF. The CDR3 DNA sequence: TGTGCTAGTGCTCGCGGCAGGGGACAGATGAACACTGAAGCTTTCTTT.

The chain has TRBV12-5 and TRBJ1-1; the D gene is possibly TRBD1 (5 bases). This CDR3 contains 17 residues. The germline gives CDR1 LGHNT, CDR2 FRNRAP. Trimming shortened V by 5 bases and J by 0 bases, and 19 bases separated the two germline ends. The CDR3 protein is CASGPSGGYPMNTEAFF. CDR3 bases: TGTGCTAGTGGTCCCTCCGGGGGATACCCTATGAACACTGAAGCTTTCTTT. Combining the CDR3 with reference TRBV12-5 and TRBJ1-1 gives the whole variable domain DARVTQTPRHKVTEMGQEVTMRCQPILGHNTVFWYRQTMMQGLELLAYFRNRAPLDDSGMPKDRFSAEMPDATLATLKIQPSEPRDSAVYFCASGPSGGYPMNTEAFFGQGTRLTVV.

This rearrangement joins TRBV5-1 to TRBJ2-3; TRBD2 matches 7 bases. From germline, CDR1 is SGHRS and CDR2 YFSETQ. Trimming took 6 bases from V and 1 from J; bases not matched to a gene: 11. CDR3 length equals 16 residues. CDR3 region: CASIPQGGVGTDTQYF. CDR3 DNA sequence: TGCGCCAGCATTCCTCAGGGAGGGGTAGGCACAGATACGCAGTATTTT.

The rearrangement uses TRBV3-1 (or the pseudogene TRBV3-2) and TRBJ1-1; D might be TRBD1 (5 bases). The CDR3 sequence is 14 residues long. V was clipped by 0 bases and J by 8 bases, with 13 bases between them. CDR1 is LGHDT and CDR2 is YNNKEL in the germline V gene (reference sequence). Here the CDR3 reads CASSQDPGLTEAFF. DNA for the CDR3: TGTGCCAGCAGCCAAGACCCAGGGTTAACGGAAGCTTTCTTT.

V is TRBV27 and J is TRBJ2-2; no reliable D call. The CDR3 loop spans 15 amino acids. V was trimmed by 2 bases and J by 4 bases, leaving 11 bases between them. Germline V gene lookup returns CDR1 MNHEY and CDR2 SMNVEV (reference sequence). CDR3 in amino acids: CASSLTPGTTGELFF. For the CDR3, the DNA is TGTGCCAGCAGTTTAACCCCAGGAACCACCGGGGAGCTGTTTTTT.

This chain joins TRBV2 and TRBJ2-1; D perhaps matches TRBD2 (5 bases). The CDR3 is 12 amino acids. Trimming removed 4 bases from V and 6 bases from J, with 7 bases in between. The V gene's germline CDR1 is SNHLY and CDR2 FYNNEI. The CDR3 is CASSVRGNEQFF. CDR3 in DNA: TGTGCCAGCAGTGTTCGGGGCAATGAGCAGTTCTTC.

CDR3: CASRRTGGEAFF. The CDR3 DNA sequence: TGTGCCAGCAGGCGGACAGGGGGGGAAGCTTTCTTT. J is TRBJ1-1 and V is TRBV6-5; 10 bases agree with TRBD1. There are 12 residues in the CDR3. Germline V lookup: CDR1 MNHEY, CDR2 SVGAGI. With V trimmed by 6 bases and J by 8 bases, 3 bases remained unmatched.

This chain joins TRBV12-3 or TRBV12-4 and TRBJ1-2, with 8 positions matching TRBD1. V lost 6 bases and J lost 7; bases outside the gene matches: 7. This CDR3 contains 13 residues. For the CDR3, the DNA is TGTGCCAGCAGATCAGGACAGGGAGGTGGCTACACCTTC. It is translated as CASRSGQGGGYTF.

The chain recombines TRBV28 with TRBJ2-7, with 15 nucleotides matching TRBD2. There are 15 residues in the CDR3. Germline lookup yields CDR1 MDHEN and CDR2 SYDVKM. With 4 bases clipped from V and 6 bases from J, the junction kept 4 bases outside the gene matches. The CDR3, as DNA: TGTGCCAGCAGTTGGACTAGCGGGGGGGCCAGCGAGCAGTACTTC. Encoded protein: CASSWTSGGASEQYF.

This chain connects TRBV19 to TRBJ1-3; tentative D call: TRBD1 (5 bases). With 9 bases removed from V and 0 bases from J, the gap between germline ends came to 18 bases. Germline V lookup: CDR1 LNHDA, CDR2 SQIVND (reference sequence). CDR3 length: 16 residues. The DNA of the CDR3 is TGTGCCAGCACCTGGGGCAGCCTGATCTCTGGAAACACCATATATTTT. Its translation: CASTWGSLISGNTIYF.

The J gene is TRBJ1-1, the V gene TRBV29-1; D is undetermined. Germline V CDR1 and CDR2: SQVTM, ANQGSEA. The CDR3 is made up of 12 amino acids. Trimming took off 4 bases at V and 6 bases at J, with 12 bases between the two ends. The CDR3 DNA is TGCAGCGTTGTCTGGGCCCCCGCTGAAGCTTTCTTT. Protein: CSVVWAPAEAFF.

The V gene is TRBV29-1, the J gene TRBJ1-2, with 10 nucleotides matching TRBD1. Germline V gene lookup returns CDR1 SQVTM and CDR2 ANQGSEA. The CDR3 runs to 14 residues. Trimming at V came to 3 bases and at J to 3 bases, leaving 4 bases not matched to a gene. This CDR3 reads CSVEGQGRYYGYTF. The CDR3 DNA reads TGCAGCGTTGAGGGACAGGGGCGGTACTATGGCTACACCTTC.

The J gene is TRBJ2-7, the V gene TRBV2; a possible D gene is TRBD1 (5 bases). Trimming removed 9 bases at V and 2 bases at J, with 14 bases between. Germline V lookup: CDR1 SNHLY, CDR2 FYNNEI. The CDR3 is made up of 13 amino acids. CDR3 bases: TGTGCCAGTGTGCTAGACAGTACCTACGAGCAGTACTTC. Residues: CASVLDSTYEQYF.

The gene calls are TRBV10-3 and TRBJ1-1; D is possibly TRBD1 (5 bases). V was cut by 0 bases and J by 5 bases, with 16 bases left in between. CDR1 and CDR2 from the germline V gene are ENHRY and SYGVKD. The CDR3 has 16 residues. The CDR3 bases are TGTGCCATCAGTGAGTCTGGATCGGGGGGAAAAACTGAAGCTTTCTTT. This codes for CAISESGSGGKTEAFF.

This clone was observed once. The rearrangement uses TRBV30 and TRBJ1-5, with D possibly being TRBD1 (6 bases). V lost 2 bases and J lost 11, with 16 bases in between. The germline CDR1 and CDR2 sequences are GTSNPN and SVGIG (reference sequence). This CDR3 has 13 residues. The CDR3 spells CAWSLTIRGSQHF. The CDR3 coding sequence is TGTGCCTGGAGTTTAACTATCAGGGGCTCCCAGCATTTT.

The chain links TRBV11-3 to TRBJ2-7; 7 bases line up with TRBD1. After removal of 6 bases from V and 2 bases from J, the junction contained 10 bases not matched to a gene. This CDR3 has 15 amino acids. Germline CDR1 and CDR2: SGHNT and YENEEA. CDR3 loop: CASSLVTTGPYEQYF. CDR3 in DNA: TGTGCCAGCAGTCTAGTAACGACAGGGCCCTACGAGCAGTACTTC.

This chain connects TRBV11-1 to TRBJ2-3, with D possibly TRBD1 on 8 matching bases. The V end was cut by 5 bases, the J end by 2 bases, with 17 bases between. The CDR3 loop spans 16 amino acids. Germline V lookup: CDR1 SGHAT, CDR2 FQDESV (reference sequence). CDR3 sequence reads: CASSPNRGGNTDTQYF. Written as DNA, the CDR3 is TGTGCCAGCAGCCCAAACAGGGGGGGGAACACAGATACGCAGTATTTT. The variable domain in full, completed from reference TRBV11-1 and TRBJ2-3, reads EAEVAQSPRYKITEKSQAVAFWCDPISGHATLYWYRQILGQGPELLVQFQDESVVDDSQLPKDRFSAERLKGVDSTLKIQPAELGDSAMYLCASSPNRGGNTDTQYFGPGTRLTVL.

This clone was seen more than once but under ten times. The junction differs from germline at one of its ends, possibly a read error. V usage is TRBV7-7 and J usage is TRBJ2-2; TRBD1 matches 7 bases. Germline V gives CDR1 SSHAT, CDR2 FNYEAQ (reference sequence). The CDR3 runs 16 residues. Here the CDR3 reads CASSLDHRGDTGELFF. In DNA form, the CDR3 reads TGTGCTAGCAGCTTGGACCACAGGGGAGACACCGGGGAGCTGTTTTTT.

This chain joins TRBV6-6 and TRBJ2-2; 13 bases are shared with TRBD2. Trimming cost V 5 bases and J 4 bases; bases outside gene matches: 4. Germline CDR1 is MNHNY and CDR2 is SVGAGI (reference sequence). The length of the CDR3 is 16 residues. Here the CDR3 reads CASSGTSGVGTGELFF. The CDR3 DNA reads TGTGCCAGCAGTGGGACTAGCGGGGTAGGCACCGGGGAGCTGTTTTTT.

V is TRBV5-4 and J is TRBJ2-7, with D possibly being TRBD2 (7 bases). CDR3 length equals 14 residues. Trimming took off 3 bases at V and 5 bases at J, with 15 bases between the two ends. CDR1 is SGHNT and CDR2 is YYREEE in the germline V gene (reference sequence). The CDR3 nucleotides read TGTGCCAGCAGCTGGCCTGGGGGGGCGGACGAGCAGTACTTC. This codes for CASSWPGGADEQYF.

This clone was counted a few times. This chain connects TRBV19 to TRBJ1-3; D is perhaps TRBD1 (5 bases). The CDR3 covers 15 residues. The germline V gene has CDR1 LNHDA and CDR2 SQIVND (reference sequence). The ends were cut back, 6 bases at V and 2 bases at J, with 14 bases in the middle. The CDR3 bases are TGTGCCAGTAGGGTGACAGCGTCTGCTGGAAACACCATATATTTT. It translates to CASRVTASAGNTIYF.